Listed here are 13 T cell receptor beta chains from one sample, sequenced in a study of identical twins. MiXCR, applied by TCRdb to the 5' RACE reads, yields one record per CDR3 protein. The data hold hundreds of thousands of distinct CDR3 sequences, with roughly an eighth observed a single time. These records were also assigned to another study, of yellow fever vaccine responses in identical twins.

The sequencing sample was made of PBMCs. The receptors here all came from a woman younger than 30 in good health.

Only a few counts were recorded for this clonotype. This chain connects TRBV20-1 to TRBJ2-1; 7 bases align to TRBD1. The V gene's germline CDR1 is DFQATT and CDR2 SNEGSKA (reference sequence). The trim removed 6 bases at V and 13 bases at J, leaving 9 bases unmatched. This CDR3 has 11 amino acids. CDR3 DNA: TGCAGTGCCAGACAGGGCAAATCCCAGTTCTTC. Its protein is CSARQGKSQFF.

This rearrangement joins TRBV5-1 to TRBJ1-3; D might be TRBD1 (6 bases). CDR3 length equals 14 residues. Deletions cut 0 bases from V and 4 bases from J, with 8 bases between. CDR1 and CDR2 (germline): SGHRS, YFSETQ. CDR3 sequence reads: CASSLGDTGNTIYF. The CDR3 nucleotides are TGCGCCAGCAGCTTGGGGGACACCGGAAACACCATATATTTT.

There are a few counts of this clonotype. CDR3 residues: CASSPPARDKLYEQYF. As DNA, the CDR3 is TGTGCCAGCTCACCACCGGCTCGGGACAAGCTCTACGAGCAGTACTTC. V is TRBV18 and J is TRBJ2-7; a weak D match, TRBD1 (6 bases). The CDR3 is 16 amino acids. The V and J ends lost 0 bases and 3 bases respectively, with 15 bases between them. Germline CDR1 is KGHSH and CDR2 is LQKENI. Looking up the rest from reference TRBV18 and TRBJ2-7 gives the full variable domain: NAGVMQNPRHLVRRRGQEARLRCSPMKGHSHVYWYRQLPEEGLKFMVYLQKENIIDESGMPKERFSAEFPKEGPSILRIQQVVRGDSAAYFCASSPPARDKLYEQYFGPGTRLTVT.

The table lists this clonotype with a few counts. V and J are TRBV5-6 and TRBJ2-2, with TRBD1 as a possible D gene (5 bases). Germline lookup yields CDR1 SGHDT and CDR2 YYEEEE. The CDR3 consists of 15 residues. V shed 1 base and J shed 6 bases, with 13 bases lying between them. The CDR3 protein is CASSLPAGSAGELFF. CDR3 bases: TGTGCCAGCAGCTTGCCCGCAGGGTCCGCCGGGGAGCTGTTTTTT.

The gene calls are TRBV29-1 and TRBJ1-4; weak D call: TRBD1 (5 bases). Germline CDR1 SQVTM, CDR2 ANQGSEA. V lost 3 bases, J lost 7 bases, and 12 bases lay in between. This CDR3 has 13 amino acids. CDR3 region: CSVDGGGGEKLFF. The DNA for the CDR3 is TGCAGCGTTGATGGGGGTGGGGGTGAAAAACTGTTTTTT.

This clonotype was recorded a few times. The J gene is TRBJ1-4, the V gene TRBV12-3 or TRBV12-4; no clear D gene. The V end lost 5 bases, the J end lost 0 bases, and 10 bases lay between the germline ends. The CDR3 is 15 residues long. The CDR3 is CASSPNHATNEKLFF. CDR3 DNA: TGTGCCAGCAGTCCGAATCATGCAACTAATGAAAAACTGTTTTTT.

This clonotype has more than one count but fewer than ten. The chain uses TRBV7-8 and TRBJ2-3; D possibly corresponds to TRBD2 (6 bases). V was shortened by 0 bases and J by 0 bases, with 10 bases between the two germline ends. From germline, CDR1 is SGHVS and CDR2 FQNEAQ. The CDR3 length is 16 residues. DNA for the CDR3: TGTGCCAGCAGCTTAGCGTTTGGGGGGAGCACAGATACGCAGTATTTT. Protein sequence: CASSLAFGGSTDTQYF. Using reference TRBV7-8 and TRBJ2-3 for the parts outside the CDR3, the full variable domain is GAGVSQSPRYKVAKRGQDVALRCDPISGHVSLFWYQQALGQGPEFLTYFQNEAQLDKSGLPSDRFFAERPEGSVSTLKIQRTQQEDSAVYLCASSLAFGGSTDTQYFGPGTRLTVL.

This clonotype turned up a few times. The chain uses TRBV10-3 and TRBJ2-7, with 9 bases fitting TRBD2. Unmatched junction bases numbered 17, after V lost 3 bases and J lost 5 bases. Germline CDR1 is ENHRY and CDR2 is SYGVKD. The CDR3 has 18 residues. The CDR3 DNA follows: TGTGCCATCAGTGAATGGGGTAGCGGGAGACCAGGCAACGACGAGCAGTACTTC. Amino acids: CAISEWGSGRPGNDEQYF.

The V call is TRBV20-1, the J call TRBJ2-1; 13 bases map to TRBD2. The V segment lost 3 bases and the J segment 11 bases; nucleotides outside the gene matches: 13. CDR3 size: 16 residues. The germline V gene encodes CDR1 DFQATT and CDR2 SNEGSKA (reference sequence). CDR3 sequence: CSASGPGTSGIVQQFF. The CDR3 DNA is TGCAGTGCTAGTGGTCCTGGGACTAGCGGGATTGTACAGCAGTTCTTC.

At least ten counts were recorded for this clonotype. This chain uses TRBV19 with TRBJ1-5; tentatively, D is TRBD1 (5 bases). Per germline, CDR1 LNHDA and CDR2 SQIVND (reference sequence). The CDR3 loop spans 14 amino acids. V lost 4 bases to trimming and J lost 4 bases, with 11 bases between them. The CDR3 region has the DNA TGTGCCAGTAGTAGAAGACAGACGAATCAGCCCCAGCATTTT. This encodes CASSRRQTNQPQHF.

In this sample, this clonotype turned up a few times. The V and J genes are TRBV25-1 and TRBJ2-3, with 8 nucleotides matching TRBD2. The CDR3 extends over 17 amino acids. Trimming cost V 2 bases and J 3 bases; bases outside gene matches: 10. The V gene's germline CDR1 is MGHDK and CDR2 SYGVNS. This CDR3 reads CASSEGRSGSSTDTQYF. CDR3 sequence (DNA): TGTGCCAGCAGTGAAGGGAGGAGCGGGAGTTCGACAGATACGCAGTATTTT.

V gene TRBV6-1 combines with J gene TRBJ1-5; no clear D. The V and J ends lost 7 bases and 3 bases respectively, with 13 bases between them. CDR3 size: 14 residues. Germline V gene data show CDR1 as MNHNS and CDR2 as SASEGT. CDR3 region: CASTLGQLNQPQHF. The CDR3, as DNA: TGTGCCAGCACCCTAGGGCAGCTCAATCAGCCCCAGCATTTT.

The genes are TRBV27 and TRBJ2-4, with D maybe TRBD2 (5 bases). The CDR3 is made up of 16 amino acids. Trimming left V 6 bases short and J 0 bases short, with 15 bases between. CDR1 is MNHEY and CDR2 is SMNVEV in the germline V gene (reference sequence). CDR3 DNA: TGTGCCAGCAGCCCGACAAGGGAGTTAGCCAAAAACATTCAGTACTTC. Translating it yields CASSPTRELAKNIQYF.